The 23 T cell receptor beta chains reported below all come from one sample, sequenced in a study of T-cell reconstitution after alpha-beta-depleted transplantation in children (dated by TCRdb to about 2016). The library relied on PCR. Instrument on record: Illumina HiSeq 2500. TCR library preparation used molecular barcoding, with unique molecular identifiers applied to normalize quantification of the TCRbeta repertoire. The public reads were reanalyzed by TCRdb: fastp trimming at Q25, MiXCR alignment, in-frame beta chains only. CDR3 protein sequences are deduplicated, and each keeps its most common genes and DNA. The table for this sample lists roughly 500,000 distinct CDR3 sequences; less than 35% of them were counted only once. Of the sample, 2% to 2.5% falls within the top ten clones. Sample: PBMCs from the stem cell graft donor, taken from the stem cell graft. Receptors were obtained from a human donor who donated a stem cell graft to a child with aplastic anemia.

This clonotype was observed a few times. The chain combines TRBV5-5 with TRBJ2-2, with D possibly being TRBD2 (5 bases). CDR1 SGHKS and CDR2 YYEKEE come from the germline V gene (reference sequence). The ends were cut back, 0 bases at V and 4 bases at J, with 10 bases in the middle. The CDR3 length is 15 residues. CDR3 protein: CASSLVSSGTGELFF. The CDR3 nucleotides read TGTGCCAGCAGCTTGGTTTCAAGCGGCACCGGGGAGCTGTTTTTT.

The chain combines TRBV4-3 with TRBJ2-2; 7 bases agree with TRBD2. V lost 1 base and J lost 9; bases outside the gene matches: 5. Germline values: CDR1 LGHNA, CDR2 YSLEER. The CDR3 totals 14 residues. CDR3 sequence reads: CASSQVTSRRELFF. In DNA form, the CDR3 reads TGCGCCAGCAGCCAAGTGACTAGCCGGCGGGAGCTGTTTTTT.

This clonotype was seen a few times. This chain joins TRBV7-7 and TRBJ1-2; perhaps TRBD1 as D (5 bases). Germline V CDR1 and CDR2: SSHAT, FNYEAQ (reference sequence). CDR3 size: 18 residues. Trimming removed 5 bases at V and 0 bases at J, with 22 bases between. CDR3 protein: CASSPPTASINANYGYTF. DNA for the CDR3: TGTGCCAGCAGCCCACCGACAGCATCGATAAATGCTAACTATGGCTACACCTTC.

The chain has TRBV11-3 and TRBJ2-7; 8 positions agree with TRBD2. The V segment lost 4 bases and the J segment 0 bases; nucleotides outside the gene matches: 5. Germline lookup yields CDR1 SGHNT and CDR2 YENEEA. The CDR3 contains 15 residues. CDR3 amino acids: CASSSQLAASYEQYF. In DNA, the CDR3 is TGTGCCAGCAGCTCACAACTAGCGGCCTCCTACGAGCAGTACTTC.

This clonotype was observed at least ten times. The DNA of the CDR3 is TGTGCCAGCAGCTTGGGGCGGGGCCAAGAGACCCAGTACTTC. Protein: CASSLGRGQETQYF. V is TRBV5-6 and J is TRBJ2-5; a possible D gene is TRBD2 (6 bases). This CDR3 spans 14 amino acids. V was clipped by 0 bases and J by 1 base, with 7 bases between them. Germline V gene sequence: CDR1 SGHDT, CDR2 YYEEEE.

The chain carries TRBV25-1 and TRBJ1-1; 8 bases map to TRBD1. Germline V gene lookup returns CDR1 MGHDK and CDR2 SYGVNS. This CDR3 has 14 residues. The ends lost 5 bases at V and 4 bases at J; junction bases unmatched: 6. CDR3 residues: CASSWTGRGTEAFF. For the CDR3, the DNA is TGTGCCAGCAGTTGGACAGGGCGCGGCACTGAAGCTTTCTTT.

The V call is TRBV6-1, the J call TRBJ1-5; a possible D gene is TRBD1 (6 bases). The V gene lost 5 bases and the J gene lost 10 bases, with 15 bases spanning the gap. Germline V gene sequence: CDR1 MNHNS, CDR2 SASEGT. The CDR3 loop spans 13 amino acids. CDR3 nucleotides: TGTGCCAGCAGTCGTCCGGGACAACAACCCCAGCATTTT. Its translation: CASSRPGQQPQHF.

This chain joins TRBV5-6 and TRBJ2-3, with 9 bases lining up with TRBD1. Germline CDR1 reads SGHDT; CDR2 reads YYEEEE. This CDR3 spans 16 amino acids. With V trimmed by 4 bases and J by 12 bases, 18 bases remained unmatched. CDR3: CASSRTGTGIFRIQYF. The CDR3 DNA reads as TGTGCCAGCAGCAGGACCGGGACAGGGATTTTCAGAATCCAGTATTTT.

As regards this clonotype: Sequence at one end of the junction differs from germline and may be a read error. The chain uses TRBV5-1 and TRBJ1-2; D is possibly TRBD1 (6 bases). From germline, CDR1 is SGHRS and CDR2 YFSETQ. This CDR3 has 14 residues. CDR3 bases: TGCACCAGCAGCCCGGGGGGCAGAAACTATGGCTACACCTTC. Protein product: CTSSPGGRNYGYTF.

The sample holds a few counts of this clonotype. The genes are TRBV11-3 and TRBJ2-1; D is uncertain. Germline V gives CDR1 SGHNT, CDR2 YENEEA. Trimming cost V 1 base and J 10 bases, with 11 bases left between them. This CDR3 spans 13 amino acids. DNA of the CDR3: TGTGCCAGCAGCTTAGTTATGGCGAGCGAGCAGTTCTTC. Its translation is CASSLVMASEQFF.

This clonotype was observed a few times. This chain uses TRBV20-1 with TRBJ2-3, with TRBD2 matching over 9 bases. Germline trimming cut 5 bases from V and 5 bases from J; bases unmatched to any gene: 14. The CDR3 contains 16 residues. CDR1 DFQATT and CDR2 SNEGSKA come from the germline V gene (reference sequence). Written as DNA, the CDR3 is TGCAGTGCTCAGACGTCCTCTAGCGGGAATGGAGATACGCAGTATTTT. Translating it yields CSAQTSSSGNGDTQYF.

There are a few counts of this clonotype. The chain carries TRBV3-1 and TRBJ2-1, with TRBD2 identical over 8 bases. J lost 15 bases, V lost 4 bases, and 14 bases had no gene match. Germline lookup yields CDR1 LGHDT and CDR2 YNNKEL (reference sequence). CDR3 size: 14 residues. CDR3 region: CASSPQVGAGEAFF. The DNA for the CDR3 is TGTGCCAGCAGCCCCCAGGTGGGAGCGGGAGAAGCGTTCTTC.

This clonotype has a count of ten or more. The chain uses TRBV12-3 or TRBV12-4 and TRBJ2-1; no definite D call. This CDR3 spans 11 amino acids. V was trimmed by 1 base and J by 8 bases, leaving 3 bases between them. In DNA form, the CDR3 reads TGTGCCAGCAGTTTAGGGGATGAGCAGTTCTTC. This codes for CASSLGDEQFF.

This clonotype was found a few times. This chain links TRBV27 with TRBJ2-1; 7 nucleotides match TRBD2. This CDR3 spans 15 amino acids. In germline, CDR1 is MNHEY, CDR2 SMNVEV (reference sequence). The V segment lost 1 base and the J segment 3 bases; nucleotides outside the gene matches: 3. Here the CDR3 reads CASSLYLAVYNEQFF. Written as DNA, the CDR3 is TGTGCCAGCAGTTTATATCTAGCGGTCTACAATGAGCAGTTCTTC.

The rearrangement joins TRBV20-1 to TRBJ2-2; 7 bases match TRBD2. J lost 5 bases, V lost 6 bases, and 9 bases had no gene match. The CDR3 is 14 residues long. The germline V gene has CDR1 DFQATT and CDR2 SNEGSKA (reference sequence). The CDR3 DNA is TGCAGTGCAGGGGCAGCGGGAAGGACCGGGGAGCTGTTTTTT. Its protein product is CSAGAAGRTGELFF.

This sequence joins TRBV6-2 or TRBV6-3 and TRBJ1-1; D is possibly TRBD1 (6 bases). CDR3 size: 14 residues. V was trimmed by 6 bases and J by 5 bases, leaving 16 bases between them. Germline CDR1 and CDR2: MNHEY and SVGEGT. The CDR3 DNA sequence: TGTGCCAGCAGCCGGATAAGGACAGTGACTGAAGCTTTCTTT. Translated, it gives CASSRIRTVTEAFF.

The chain couples TRBV7-8 to TRBJ2-5; D not certain. The CDR3 sequence is 14 residues long. V lost 2 bases to trimming and J lost 4 bases, with 11 bases between them. The germline CDR1 and CDR2 sequences are SGHVS and FQNEAQ. CDR3 sequence: CASSLRPSLETQYF. As DNA, the CDR3 is TGTGCCAGCAGCTTACGCCCCTCTCTAGAGACCCAGTACTTC. The full variable domain, completed using reference TRBV7-8 and TRBJ2-5, is GAGVSQSPRYKVAKRGQDVALRCDPISGHVSLFWYQQALGQGPEFLTYFQNEAQLDKSGLPSDRFFAERPEGSVSTLKIQRTQQEDSAVYLCASSLRPSLETQYFGPGTRLLVL.

This clonotype occurred a few times. This chain joins TRBV7-8 and TRBJ2-1, with D hard to call. Germline CDR1 is SGHVS and CDR2 is FQNEAQ. Trimming pared 0 bases from V and 4 bases from J, leaving 10 bases between. The CDR3 length is 15 residues. CDR3 sequence reads: CASSLAGLIYNEQFF. For the CDR3, the DNA is TGTGCCAGCAGCTTAGCTGGCCTAATTTACAATGAGCAGTTCTTC.

For this clonotype: One junction end does not reproduce the germline sequence, and a read error may be involved. J is TRBJ1-1 and V is TRBV30, with D unresolved. The CDR3 contains 12 residues. Germline assignment: CDR1 GTSNPN and CDR2 SVGIG (reference sequence). The CDR3 DNA follows: TGTGCCTGGAGTTACGGGAACACTGAAGCTATCTTT. Protein product: CAWSYGNTEAIF. Complete variable domain (other parts from reference TRBV30 and TRBJ1-1): SQTIHQWPATLVQPVGSPLSLECTVEGTSNPNLYWYRQAAGRGLQLLFYSVGIGQISSEVPQNLSASRPQDRQFILSSKKLLLSDSGFYLCAWSYGNTEAIFGQGTRLTVV.

This chain joins TRBV28 and TRBJ2-7; 9 bases line up with TRBD1. The V and J ends lost 1 base and 0 bases, in that order; junction bases with no gene match: 4. The length of the CDR3 is 16 residues. From germline, CDR1 is MDHEN and CDR2 SYDVKM. CDR3 nucleotide sequence: TGTGCCAGCAGTTTATCCCCGGGACAGGGCTCCTACGAGCAGTACTTC. Amino acids: CASSLSPGQGSYEQYF.

The chain links TRBV9 to TRBJ2-7; TRBD2 aligns across 10 bases. The V segment lost 0 bases and the J segment 3 bases; nucleotides outside the gene matches: 3. The CDR3 has 15 residues. Germline lookup yields CDR1 SGDLS and CDR2 YYNGEE. The CDR3 DNA is TGTGCCAGCAGCGTAGGGACTAGCGGCTACTACGAGCAGTACTTC. This sequence encodes CASSVGTSGYYEQYF.

This clonotype has a handful of counts. The chain couples TRBV20-1 to TRBJ1-1; 8 bases align to TRBD1. CDR3 length equals 17 residues. From germline, CDR1 is DFQATT and CDR2 SNEGSKA (reference sequence). Trimming removed 6 bases from V and 1 base from J; junction bases left unmatched: 16. The CDR3 loop reads CSAPSDRGATRNTEAFF. CDR3 nucleotides: TGCAGTGCCCCAAGCGACAGGGGTGCAACTAGGAACACTGAAGCTTTCTTT.

This clonotype was found a few times. The rearrangement links TRBV10-3 to TRBJ2-7; D unresolved. Per the germline V gene, CDR1 is ENHRY and CDR2 is SYGVKD. This CDR3 is built from 14 residues. The V and J ends lost 3 bases and 2 bases respectively, with 11 bases between them. As DNA, the CDR3 is TGTGCCATCAGTGATCGTCCTCCTACCTACGAGCAGTACGTC. Translated: CAISDRPPTYEQYV.